The clone carrying this T cell receptor (beta chain) was recorded a few times. The data belong to a study of blood T cell repertoires in COVID-19. Study at large: PBMCs, B-cell-depleted T cells, or T cells were the source of the cDNA or gDNA that made up the material.

The CDR3 consists of 15 residues. The ends lost 4 bases at V and 3 bases at J; junction bases unmatched: 3. Germline V gene lookup returns CDR1 KGHDR and CDR2 SFDVKD. TCRdb keeps only in-frame clones here, not all; method: immunoSEQ multiplex PCR. This sample has around 200,000 clones, with around 87% found just once. The sequence came from a man aged 40-50 years with active or convalescent COVID-19. V gene TRBV24-1 combines with J gene TRBJ2-5, with TRBD2 matching over 11 bases. Source material: peripheral blood. The CDR3, as DNA: TGTGCCACCAGTGACCCGGGACTAGCGGAAGAGACCCAGTACTTC. Translated: CATSDPGLAEETQYF.